This TCR beta chain originates from a study of T cell repertoires in cytomegalovirus infection. Turning to the study itself: Carrying CMV and the relevant HLA type showed in public TCR beta signatures. Findings of the study overall: Carriers of CMV and the relevant HLA type were discriminated by public TCR beta frequency. It was HLA-C-restricted CMV-specific TCR beta clonotypes that dominated the response ex vivo.

This clonotype appeared a few times. Antigen: not known. TCRdb processed the reads anew with MiXCR; each CDR3 protein has one entry. The data show about 230,000 distinct CDR3 sequences, with approximately 24% seen just once and 15% to 20% held by the top ten. The sequence came from a human donor in good health (CMV status not recorded). Some clones in this sample may be carry-over from other donors' samples. Material for sequencing was CD8+ T cells from PBMCs.

CDR3 sequence reads: CASRAYNEQFF. The CDR3 DNA is TGTGCCAGCAGGGCCTACAATGAGCAGTTCTTC. V gene TRBV12-3 or TRBV12-4 combines with J gene TRBJ2-1; D remains ambiguous. V was cut by 6 bases and J by 2 bases, with 2 bases left in between. CDR3 length: 11 residues.